The next 19 T cell receptor beta chains were all read from a single sample in a study of blood T cell repertoires in COVID-19. TCRdb's table, derived via immunoSEQ multiplex PCR, lists solely in-frame clones and lacks some. The sample includes about 260,000 clones, about 86% of them seen just once. The sequenced sample was peripheral blood. Every receptor here comes from a man younger than 45 with active or convalescent COVID-19.

The chain carries TRBV9 and TRBJ2-5; 13 bases are a match to TRBD2. Germline assignment: CDR1 SGDLS and CDR2 YYNGEE. The CDR3 length is 16 residues. The V gene end was trimmed by 3 bases and the J gene end by 1 base; junction bases not matched to a gene: 3. DNA of the CDR3: TGTGCCAGCAGCGAGACTAGCGGGGGGACCCAAGAGACCCAGTACTTC. Protein sequence: CASSETSGGTQETQYF.

This clone is a singleton in its sample. Here the CDR3 reads CASSPRQGQNEKLFF. Here the CDR3 DNA reads TGTGCCAGCTCACCCAGACAGGGACAAAATGAAAAACTGTTTTTT. V gene TRBV18 combines with J gene TRBJ1-4; 7 nucleotides align to TRBD1. V gave up 3 bases and J gave up 5 bases; unmatched junction bases: 6. The V gene's germline CDR1 is KGHSH and CDR2 LQKENI. The CDR3 is made up of 15 amino acids.

The chain carries TRBV18 and TRBJ2-1; maybe TRBD2 (7 bases). Germline CDR1 and CDR2: KGHSH and LQKENI. V lost 4 bases and J lost 0, with 22 bases in between. The CDR3 totals 19 residues. Here the CDR3 reads CASSLRAAGADSSYNEQFF. The CDR3 DNA reads as TGTGCCAGCTCACTAAGGGCTGCGGGGGCGGACTCCTCCTACAATGAGCAGTTCTTC.

The V gene is TRBV19, the J gene TRBJ1-6; D unresolved. The germline gives CDR1 LNHDA, CDR2 SQIVND (reference sequence). V dropped 5 bases and J dropped 10 bases, with 21 bases sitting between them. CDR3 length: 16 residues. CDR3 loop: CASSSTMVEVGSPLHF. The CDR3 bases are TGTGCCAGTAGTTCGACAATGGTTGAAGTTGGGTCACCCCTCCACTTT.

This chain joins TRBV18 and TRBJ1-3; maybe TRBD1 (6 bases). In germline, CDR1 is KGHSH, CDR2 LQKENI. The CDR3 has 17 residues. Trimming shortened V by 3 bases and J by 0 bases, and 15 bases separated the two germline ends. CDR3 loop: CASSPLSGASSGNTIYF. Here the CDR3 DNA reads TGTGCCAGCTCACCTCTTTCAGGGGCTAGCTCTGGAAACACCATATATTTT.

The chain employs TRBV24-1 and TRBJ1-1; D is perhaps TRBD1 (6 bases). Germline V gene sequence: CDR1 KGHDR, CDR2 SFDVKD. Trimming pared 1 base from V and 1 base from J, leaving 6 bases between. The CDR3 length is 14 residues. The CDR3 reads CATSDLQGNTEAFF. In DNA, the CDR3 is TGTGCCACCAGTGATTTACAGGGGAACACTGAAGCTTTCTTT.

This chain uses TRBV18 with TRBJ1-1; D might be TRBD1 (5 bases). CDR1 is KGHSH and CDR2 is LQKENI in the germline V gene. This CDR3 has 13 amino acids. The ends were cut back, 4 bases at V and 4 bases at J, with 10 bases in the middle. Here the CDR3 reads CASSLGGTTEAFF. The CDR3 nucleotides read TGTGCCAGCTCACTGGGCGGGACCACTGAAGCTTTCTTT.

This rearrangement joins TRBV7-6 to TRBJ2-3, with D unresolved. The CDR3 totals 13 residues. The germline CDR1 and CDR2 sequences are SGHVS and FNYEAQ. Trimming cost V 2 bases and J 1 base, with 4 bases left between them. CDR3 region: CASSLLGTDTQYF. The CDR3 DNA sequence: TGTGCCAGCAGCTTACTTGGCACAGATACGCAGTATTTT.

This chain joins TRBV19 and TRBJ2-7; D is possibly TRBD2 (6 bases). V was shortened by 2 bases and J by 2 bases, with 19 bases between the two germline ends. Germline V gene sequence: CDR1 LNHDA, CDR2 SQIVND (reference sequence). This CDR3 contains 17 residues. The CDR3 sequence: CASSINGRRTVAYEQYF. The CDR3 DNA follows: TGTGCCAGTAGTATAAATGGGAGGCGGACTGTCGCCTACGAGCAGTACTTC. Filled out from reference TRBV19 and TRBJ2-7, the complete variable domain reads DGGITQSPKYLFRKEGQNVTLSCEQNLNHDAMYWYRQDPGQGLRLIYYSQIVNDFQKGDIAEGYSVSREKKESFPLTVTSAQKNPTAFYLCASSINGRRTVAYEQYFGPGTRLTVT.

The chain combines TRBV18 with TRBJ1-1; D uncertain. CDR1 is KGHSH, CDR2 LQKENI, per germline. V was pared by 3 bases and J by 1 base, with 9 bases between. The CDR3 covers 14 residues. CDR3 bases: TGTGCCAGCTCACCGAGTCTGTCGAACACTGAAGCTTTCTTT. It encodes CASSPSLSNTEAFF.

The V call is TRBV4-1, the J call TRBJ2-1; 12 bases agree with TRBD2. V was pared by 3 bases and J by 2 bases, with 5 bases of the junction left unmatched. Germline V lookup: CDR1 MGHRA, CDR2 YSYEKL. The CDR3 loop spans 17 amino acids. The CDR3 sequence: CASSQDSSGGAYNEQFF. CDR3 sequence (DNA): TGCGCCAGCAGCCAGGATTCTAGCGGGGGGGCCTACAATGAGCAGTTCTTC.

This chain joins TRBV7-9 and TRBJ1-4; no reliable D call. CDR1 and CDR2 (germline): SEHNR, FQNEAQ (reference sequence). Trimming took 5 bases from V and 3 from J, leaving 10 bases between them. The CDR3 extends over 14 amino acids. This chain's CDR3 is CASSRVVANEKLFF. In nucleotides, the CDR3 is TGTGCCAGCAGCCGGGTTGTGGCTAATGAAAAACTGTTTTTT.

The chain joins TRBV30 to TRBJ2-1; D is uncertain. The CDR3 totals 12 residues. Trimming shortened V by 4 bases and J by 0 bases, and 4 bases separated the two germline ends. Germline V gene sequence: CDR1 GTSNPN, CDR2 SVGIG (reference sequence). This CDR3 is CAWTVSYNEQFF. CDR3 DNA sequence: TGTGCCTGGACAGTCTCCTACAATGAGCAGTTCTTC.

The chain employs TRBV5-1 and TRBJ2-7; D gene unclear. The V gene's germline CDR1 is SGHRS and CDR2 YFSETQ. The V end lost 2 bases, the J end lost 2 bases, and 8 bases lay between the germline ends. This CDR3 has 13 residues. The CDR3 is CASSFSPTYEQYF. The DNA of the CDR3 is TGCGCCAGCAGCTTTTCCCCTACCTACGAGCAGTACTTC.

The J gene is TRBJ1-3, the V gene TRBV7-7, with unresolved D. Germline V gene lookup returns CDR1 SSHAT and CDR2 FNYEAQ (reference sequence). Trimming removed 1 base at V and 0 bases at J, with 10 bases between. The CDR3 covers 16 residues. This CDR3 is CASSLGPGLSGNTIYF. The CDR3 DNA reads TGTGCCAGCAGCTTAGGCCCGGGTCTCTCTGGAAACACCATATATTTT.

This chain connects TRBV9 to TRBJ2-1, with 7 bases fitting TRBD1. Germline CDR1 and CDR2: SGDLS and YYNGEE. Trimming cost V 4 bases and J 2 bases; bases outside gene matches: 9. The CDR3 consists of 16 residues. In DNA, the CDR3 is TGTGCCAGCAGCCCTCCCCGGCAGGGGGCCTACAATGAGCAGTTCTTC. Translated, it gives CASSPPRQGAYNEQFF. Combining the CDR3 with reference TRBV9 and TRBJ2-1 gives the whole variable domain DSGVTQTPKHLITATGQRVTLRCSPRSGDLSVYWYQQSLDQGLQFLIQYYNGEERAKGNILERFSAQQFPDLHSELNLSSLELGDSALYFCASSPPRQGAYNEQFFGPGTRLTVL.

The V call is TRBV2, the J call TRBJ2-3; D is possibly TRBD2 (5 bases). Trimming stripped 7 bases from V and 3 bases from J, with 8 bases between. The CDR3 has 12 residues. Germline V CDR1 and CDR2: SNHLY, FYNNEI. The chain's CDR3 is CASTRRTDTQYF. The CDR3 DNA reads TGTGCCAGCACCAGGAGGACAGATACGCAGTATTTT.

The V call is TRBV4-1, the J call TRBJ1-2; maybe TRBD1 (5 bases). Trimming pared 2 bases from V and 5 bases from J, leaving 9 bases between. The CDR3 totals 13 residues. Germline V gene data show CDR1 as MGHRA and CDR2 as YSYEKL. CDR3 sequence reads: CASSQQTEYGYTF. The CDR3 bases are TGCGCCAGCAGCCAACAGACAGAGTATGGCTACACCTTC.

The CDR3 sequence: CASSPTGGASDTQYF. CDR3 nucleotide sequence: TGTGCCAGCTCACCAACAGGGGGCGCTTCAGATACGCAGTATTTT. The gene calls are TRBV18 and TRBJ2-3, with 9 bases aligning to TRBD1. V was pared by 2 bases and J by 4 bases, with 4 bases of the junction left unmatched. CDR1 and CDR2 from the germline V gene are KGHSH and LQKENI. CDR3 length equals 15 residues.